This T cell receptor (beta chain) was recorded in a study of T cell responses to AZD1222 COVID-19 vaccine. The CDR3 extends over 18 amino acids. V gave up 2 bases and J gave up 2 bases; unmatched junction bases: 12. CDR1 and CDR2 (germline): SGDLS, YYNGEE. Study-wide results and caveats: At baseline, seropositivity was found in only a handful of AZD1222 recipients.

Remarks on this clone: Antigen specificity is unknown.

TCRdb's table, derived via immunoSEQ multiplex PCR, lists solely in-frame clones and lacks some. The table has some 130,000 clones, about four fifths seen once; the top ten hold 4.1%. This clonotype was sampled from an adult in good health. The chain links TRBV9 to TRBJ2-1; TRBD1 matches 8 bases. Here the sequenced sample was peripheral blood, taken on day 0 of AZD1222 vaccination. In DNA form, the CDR3 reads TGTGCCAGCAGCGTTCGACAGGGACAGGTCGGAGCCTACAATGAGCAGTTCTTC. Amino acids: CASSVRQGQVGAYNEQFF.